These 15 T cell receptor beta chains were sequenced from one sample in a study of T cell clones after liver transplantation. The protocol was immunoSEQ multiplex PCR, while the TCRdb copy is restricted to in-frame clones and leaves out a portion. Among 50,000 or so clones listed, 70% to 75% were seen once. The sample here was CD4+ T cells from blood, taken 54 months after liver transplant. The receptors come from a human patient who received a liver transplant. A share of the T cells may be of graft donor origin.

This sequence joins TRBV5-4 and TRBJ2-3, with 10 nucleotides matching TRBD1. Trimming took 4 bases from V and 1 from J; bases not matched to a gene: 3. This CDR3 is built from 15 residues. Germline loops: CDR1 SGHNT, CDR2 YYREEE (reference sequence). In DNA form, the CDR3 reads TGTGCCAGCAGCCTCGGGACAGGGGGCACAGATACGCAGTATTTT. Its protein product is CASSLGTGGTDTQYF.

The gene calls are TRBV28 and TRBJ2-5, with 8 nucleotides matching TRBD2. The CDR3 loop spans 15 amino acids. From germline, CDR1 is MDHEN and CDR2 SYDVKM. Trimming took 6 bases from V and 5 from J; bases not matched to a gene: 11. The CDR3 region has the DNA TGTGCCAGCAGCCCCCAACGGGGGGGGGCGGAGACCCAGTACTTC. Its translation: CASSPQRGGAETQYF. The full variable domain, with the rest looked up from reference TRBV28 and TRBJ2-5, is DVKVTQSSRYLVKRTGEKVFLECVQDMDHENMFWYRQDPGLGLRLIYFSYDVKMKEKGDIPEGYSVSREKKERFSLILESASTNQTSMYLCASSPQRGGAETQYFGPGTRLLVL.

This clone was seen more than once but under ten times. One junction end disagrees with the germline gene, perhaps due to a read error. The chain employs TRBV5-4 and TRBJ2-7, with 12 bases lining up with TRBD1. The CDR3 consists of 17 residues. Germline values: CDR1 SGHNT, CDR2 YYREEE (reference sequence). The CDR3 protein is CASTLGGQGAGKNEQYF. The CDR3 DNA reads TGTGCCAGCACCTTGGGGGGACAGGGGGCGGGTAAGAACGAGCAGTACTTC.

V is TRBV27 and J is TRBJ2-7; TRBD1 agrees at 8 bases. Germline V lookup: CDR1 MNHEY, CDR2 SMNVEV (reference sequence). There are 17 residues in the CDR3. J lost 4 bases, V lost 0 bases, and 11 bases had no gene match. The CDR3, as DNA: TGTGCCAGCAGTTTATCGCCACAGGGGGGAAGGGGTTACGAGCAGTACTTC. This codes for CASSLSPQGGRGYEQYF.

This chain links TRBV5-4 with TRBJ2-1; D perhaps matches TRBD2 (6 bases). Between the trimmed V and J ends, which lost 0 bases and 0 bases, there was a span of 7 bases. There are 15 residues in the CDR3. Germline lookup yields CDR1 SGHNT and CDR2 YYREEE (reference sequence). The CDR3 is CASSLDGSSYNEQFF. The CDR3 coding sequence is TGTGCCAGCAGCTTGGACGGGAGCTCCTACAATGAGCAGTTCTTC.

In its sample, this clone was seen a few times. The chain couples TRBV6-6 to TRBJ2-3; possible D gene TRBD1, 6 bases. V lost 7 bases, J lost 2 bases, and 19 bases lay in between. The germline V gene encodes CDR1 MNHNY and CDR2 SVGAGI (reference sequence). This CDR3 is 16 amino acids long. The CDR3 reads CASIVVTQGNTDTQYF. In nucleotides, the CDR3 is TGTGCCAGCATTGTTGTTACGCAGGGGAACACAGATACGCAGTATTTT.

The CDR3 DNA is TGTGCCAGCAGCTTACTCCTGGGGGGGGCGGTCTACAATGAGCAGTTCTTC. Protein product: CASSLLLGGAVYNEQFF. The V gene is TRBV7-2, the J gene TRBJ2-1; possibly TRBD2 for D (7 bases). Germline assignment: CDR1 SGHTA and CDR2 FQGNSA. This CDR3 is built from 17 residues. V was clipped by 2 bases and J by 3 bases, with 17 bases between them.

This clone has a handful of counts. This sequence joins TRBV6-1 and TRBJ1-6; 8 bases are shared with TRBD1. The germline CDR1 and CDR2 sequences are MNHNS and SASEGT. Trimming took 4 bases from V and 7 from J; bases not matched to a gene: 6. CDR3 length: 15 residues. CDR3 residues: CASSGGQGPNSPLHF. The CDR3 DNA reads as TGTGCCAGCAGTGGTGGACAGGGACCCAATTCACCCCTCCACTTT.

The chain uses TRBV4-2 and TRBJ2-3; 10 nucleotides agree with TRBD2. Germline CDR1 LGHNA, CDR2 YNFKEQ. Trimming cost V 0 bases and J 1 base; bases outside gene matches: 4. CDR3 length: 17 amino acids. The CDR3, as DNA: TGTGCCAGCAGCCAAGATCTAGCGGGGGCCCGCACAGATACGCAGTATTTT. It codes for CASSQDLAGARTDTQYF.

The CDR3 sequence: CATSRIGQGGYNEQFF. CDR3 DNA sequence: TGTGCCACCAGCAGAATCGGTCAGGGGGGGTACAATGAGCAGTTCTTC. This chain joins TRBV15 and TRBJ2-1; D is possibly TRBD1 or TRBD2 (7 bases each). CDR3 length: 16 amino acids. Between the trimmed V and J ends, which lost 2 bases and 4 bases, there was a span of 15 bases. Germline V CDR1 and CDR2: LNHNV, YYDKDF (reference sequence). The full variable domain, in which reference TRBV15 and TRBJ2-1 provide the parts outside the CDR3, is DAMVIQNPRYQVTQFGKPVTLSCSQTLNHNVMYWYQQKSSQAPKLLFHYYDKDFNNEADTPDNFQSRRPNTSFCFLDIRSPGLGDTAMYLCATSRIGQGGYNEQFFGPGTRLTVL.

CDR3 sequence reads: CASSPEGNRNQPQHF. Written as DNA, the CDR3 is TGTGCCAGCTCACCGGAGGGGAACCGGAATCAGCCCCAGCATTTT. The chain carries TRBV18 and TRBJ1-5, with D perhaps TRBD1 (5 bases). Germline V gene sequence: CDR1 KGHSH, CDR2 LQKENI. This CDR3 contains 15 residues. V dropped 3 bases and J dropped 4 bases, with 13 bases sitting between them. The complete variable domain, with remaining parts taken from reference TRBV18 and TRBJ1-5, reads NAGVMQNPRHLVRRRGQEARLRCSPMKGHSHVYWYRQLPEEGLKFMVYLQKENIIDESGMPKERFSAEFPKEGPSILRIQQVVRGDSAAYFCASSPEGNRNQPQHFGDGTRLSIL.

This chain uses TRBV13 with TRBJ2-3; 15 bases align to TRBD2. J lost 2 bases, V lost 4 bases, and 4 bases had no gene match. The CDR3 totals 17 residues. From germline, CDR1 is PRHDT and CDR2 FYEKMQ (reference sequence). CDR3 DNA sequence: TGTGCCAGCAGCTCCGGGACTAGCGGGGGGAACACAGATACGCAGTATTTT. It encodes CASSSGTSGGNTDTQYF.

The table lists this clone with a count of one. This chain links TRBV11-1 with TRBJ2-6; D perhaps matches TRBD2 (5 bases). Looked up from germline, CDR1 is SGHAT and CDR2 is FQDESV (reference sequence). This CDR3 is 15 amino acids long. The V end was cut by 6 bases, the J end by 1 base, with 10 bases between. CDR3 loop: CASRDGISGANVLTF. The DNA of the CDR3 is TGTGCCAGCAGGGACGGGATTTCTGGGGCCAACGTCCTGACTTTC.

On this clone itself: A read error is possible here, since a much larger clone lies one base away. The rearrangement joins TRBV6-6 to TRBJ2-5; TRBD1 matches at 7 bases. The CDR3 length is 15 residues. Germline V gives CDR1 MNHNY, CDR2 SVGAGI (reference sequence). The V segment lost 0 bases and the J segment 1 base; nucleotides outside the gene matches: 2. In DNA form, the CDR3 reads TGTGCCAGCAGTTACTCGGACAGGTTCCAAGAGACCCAGTACTTC. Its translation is CASSYSDRFQETQYF.

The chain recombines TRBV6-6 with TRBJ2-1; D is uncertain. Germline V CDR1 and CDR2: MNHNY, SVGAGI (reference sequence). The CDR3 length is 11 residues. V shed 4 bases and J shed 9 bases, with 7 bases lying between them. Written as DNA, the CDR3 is TGTGCCAGCAGTTTTAAGGGTGAGCAGTTCTTC. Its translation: CASSFKGEQFF.